This entry lists 26 T cell receptor beta chains sequenced from one sample in a study of T cell changes during pregnancy in multiple sclerosis. Sequencing used immunoSEQ multiplex PCR; TCRdb keeps in-frame clones, though not all of them. The data contain fewer than 95,000 clones, about 93% of them singletons. Sequencing used peripheral blood, obtained in the first trimester of pregnancy. Receptor source: a female donor in good health, enrolled as a control in a pregnancy study.

The chain has TRBV27 and TRBJ2-2; maybe TRBD1 (6 bases). The CDR3 runs 13 residues. V shed 3 bases and J shed 7 bases, with 9 bases lying between them. Looked up from germline, CDR1 is MNHEY and CDR2 is SMNVEV (reference sequence). For the CDR3, the DNA is TGTGCCAGCAGTTTCAGGGGTGGCGGGGAGCTGTTTTTT. This translates into CASSFRGGGELFF.

The genes are TRBV6-5 and TRBJ2-5, with D uncertain. Trimming took off 2 bases at V and 4 bases at J, with 17 bases between the two ends. The CDR3 loop spans 16 amino acids. Germline V gene lookup returns CDR1 MNHEY and CDR2 SVGAGI. The CDR3 nucleotides read TGTGCCAGCAGTTACAGGTGGAGCCCTCGCTTAGAGACCCAGTACTTC. It encodes CASSYRWSPRLETQYF.

This clone was picked up one time. The chain links TRBV27 to TRBJ2-7; D may be TRBD2 (6 bases). The CDR3 covers 15 residues. CDR1 MNHEY and CDR2 SMNVEV come from the germline V gene (reference sequence). Between the trimmed V and J ends, which lost 6 bases and 6 bases, there was a span of 21 bases. The CDR3 protein is CASRPAGLPKGEQYF. The CDR3 region has the DNA TGTGCCAGCAGGCCGGCGGGGCTTCCGAAGGGCGAGCAGTACTTC.

V gene TRBV2 combines with J gene TRBJ2-3; 10 nucleotides match TRBD2. CDR1 SNHLY and CDR2 FYNNEI come from the germline V gene. The ends lost 4 bases at V and 4 bases at J; junction bases unmatched: 5. The CDR3 has 15 residues. The CDR3, as DNA: TGTGCCAGCAGTGCGCTAGCGGGGGACGCAGATACGCAGTATTTT. It translates to CASSALAGDADTQYF.

This chain joins TRBV28 and TRBJ2-1; TRBD2 matches 8 bases. The junction had 14 bases not matched to a gene; V was cut back by 3 bases and J by 1 base. This CDR3 has 19 residues. CDR1 is MDHEN, CDR2 SYDVKM, per germline. The CDR3 sequence is CASSFKGSGTRRSYNEQFF. The DNA for the CDR3 is TGTGCCAGCAGTTTTAAGGGTAGCGGGACCCGGAGGTCCTACAATGAGCAGTTCTTC.

The rearrangement links TRBV27 to TRBJ2-1; 7 bases map to TRBD2. CDR1 is MNHEY, CDR2 SMNVEV, per germline (reference sequence). The CDR3 runs 15 residues. V trimming: 5 bases; J trimming: 7 bases; junction bases outside the gene matches: 11. CDR3 in amino acids: CASSGGGAGVNEQFF. In DNA, the CDR3 is TGTGCCAGCAGTGGGGGAGGGGCGGGAGTAAATGAGCAGTTCTTC.

The V call is TRBV30, the J call TRBJ2-7, with TRBD1 matching 8 bases. This CDR3 has 17 amino acids. Germline trimming cut 0 bases from V and 3 bases from J; bases unmatched to any gene: 13. Germline V gene data show CDR1 as GTSNPN and CDR2 as SVGIG (reference sequence). For the CDR3, the DNA is TGTGCCTGGAGTGTACGGGCAGGGGGCGGAGGTCTCTACGAGCAGTACTTC. It translates to CAWSVRAGGGGLYEQYF.

The chain couples TRBV18 to TRBJ2-7; the match to TRBD1 covers 7 bases. The CDR3 has 14 amino acids. Germline CDR1 and CDR2: KGHSH and LQKENI. V lost 3 bases, J lost 6 bases, and 8 bases stayed unmatched. The CDR3 bases are TGTGCCAGCTCACCTTACACAGGGGCCAGCGAGCAGTACTTC. Encoded protein: CASSPYTGASEQYF.

The chain carries TRBV6-1 and TRBJ2-5; D gene unclear. Trimming took off 2 bases at V and 1 base at J, with 8 bases between the two ends. Germline CDR1 and CDR2: MNHNS and SASEGT. This CDR3 has 14 residues. As DNA, the CDR3 is TGTGCCAGCAGTGAATATACTACCCAAGAGACCCAGTACTTC. Translated: CASSEYTTQETQYF.

The genes are TRBV19 and TRBJ1-2; unclear D gene. The germline V and J ends were trimmed by 7 bases and 1 base, with 19 bases remaining between them. In germline, CDR1 is LNHDA, CDR2 SQIVND (reference sequence). This CDR3 region has 16 residues. CDR3 nucleotide sequence: TGTGCCAGTAAAACAAAGACGGGAACCTTTAACTATGGCTACACCTTC. It specifies CASKTKTGTFNYGYTF.

The chain is built from TRBV2 and TRBJ1-2; possibly TRBD1 for D (6 bases). The CDR3 is made up of 12 amino acids. Trimming pared 4 bases from V and 4 bases from J, leaving 7 bases between. Germline assignment: CDR1 SNHLY and CDR2 FYNNEI. This CDR3 is CASSAQGYGYTF. The CDR3 coding sequence is TGTGCCAGCAGTGCACAGGGCTATGGCTACACCTTC.

The gene calls are TRBV19 and TRBJ1-4; 9 bases are a match to TRBD1. The CDR3 is 15 residues long. Germline CDR1 reads LNHDA; CDR2 reads SQIVND (reference sequence). The ends lost 1 base at V and 5 bases at J; junction bases unmatched: 2. The CDR3 sequence is CASSIATGGNEKLFF. The DNA for the CDR3 is TGTGCCAGTAGTATAGCGACAGGGGGGAATGAAAAACTGTTTTTT.

V gene TRBV4-1 combines with J gene TRBJ2-1, with TRBD2 matching over 8 bases. The V segment lost 4 bases and the J segment 4 bases; nucleotides outside the gene matches: 9. The CDR3 is made up of 16 amino acids. The germline gives CDR1 MGHRA, CDR2 YSYEKL. CDR3 region: CASSPSAGASYNEQFF. The CDR3 DNA follows: TGCGCCAGCAGCCCCTCAGCGGGAGCCAGTTACAATGAGCAGTTCTTC.

The J gene is TRBJ2-7, the V gene TRBV6-5, with TRBD1 matching 8 bases. The length of the CDR3 is 12 residues. Per the germline V gene, CDR1 is MNHEY and CDR2 is SVGAGI. J was trimmed by 12 bases and V by 4 bases; bases with no gene match: 8. The CDR3 region is CASSFVDRVLYF. In nucleotides, the CDR3 is TGTGCCAGCAGTTTCGTGGACAGGGTGTTGTACTTC.

This chain joins TRBV6-5 and TRBJ2-3; TRBD2 matches at 8 bases. V trimming: 2 bases; J trimming: 2 bases; junction bases outside the gene matches: 6. Germline CDR1 reads MNHEY; CDR2 reads SVGAGI. CDR3 size: 16 residues. The DNA for the CDR3 is TGTGCCAGCAGTTACGGTGGGACTAGTCTCACAGATACGCAGTATTTT. This codes for CASSYGGTSLTDTQYF.

This clone was counted once. This chain uses TRBV5-6 with TRBJ1-5; TRBD1 is a possible D gene (6 bases). CDR1 is SGHDT, CDR2 YYEEEE, per germline. The ends were cut back, 0 bases at V and 1 base at J, with 11 bases in the middle. This CDR3 is 16 amino acids long. CDR3 in amino acids: CASSLGAGTSNQPQHF. The CDR3, as DNA: TGTGCCAGCAGCTTGGGGGCAGGGACAAGCAATCAGCCCCAGCATTTT.

The rearrangement uses TRBV7-2 and TRBJ2-1; D is ambiguous. Germline CDR1 and CDR2: SGHTA and FQGNSA. CDR3 length: 13 residues. The V end lost 1 base, the J end lost 10 bases, and 11 bases lay between the germline ends. The CDR3, as DNA: TGTGCCAGCAGCTTAGACGCGGCGGCAGAGCAGTTCTTC. It is translated as CASSLDAAAEQFF.

The chain combines TRBV10-3 with TRBJ2-6; a weak D match, TRBD2 (6 bases). V was clipped by 3 bases and J by 3 bases, with 12 bases between them. Germline CDR1 is ENHRY and CDR2 is SYGVKD. The CDR3 loop spans 16 amino acids. CDR3 sequence (DNA): TGTGCCATCAGTGACTTACGGGGAGGTGGGGCCAACGTCCTGACTTTC. Translated: CAISDLRGGGANVLTF.

The chain employs TRBV28 and TRBJ2-7, with D maybe TRBD2 (6 bases). The germline V gene encodes CDR1 MDHEN and CDR2 SYDVKM. Trimming cost V 5 bases and J 3 bases, with 17 bases left between them. The CDR3 spans 15 residues. The CDR3 coding sequence is TGTGCCAGCAGTCCGGATTCGCGGGGCGACTACGAGCAGTACTTC. This codes for CASSPDSRGDYEQYF.

This clone has just one count. The chain employs TRBV28 and TRBJ1-3; the D is unclear. CDR1 and CDR2 (germline): MDHEN, SYDVKM. Deletions cut 6 bases from V and 0 bases from J, with 9 bases between. The CDR3 covers 14 residues. The CDR3 bases are TGTGCCAGCAGCCCCGGGAGCTCTGGAAACACCATATATTTT. Protein: CASSPGSSGNTIYF.

The chain combines TRBV5-1 with TRBJ2-7, with D possibly matching TRBD1 (6 bases). The CDR3 sequence is 15 residues long. From germline, CDR1 is SGHRS and CDR2 YFSETQ. V gave up 2 bases and J gave up 4 bases, with 16 bases separating them. CDR3 bases: TGCGCCAGCAGCTTTACGGGGACAAGGGTTTACGAGCAGTACTTC. It codes for CASSFTGTRVYEQYF.

The chain joins TRBV9 to TRBJ2-1; 7 positions match TRBD1. The CDR3 length is 15 residues. J gave up 6 bases and V 3 bases, and 9 bases lay outside the gene matches. Germline CDR1 is SGDLS and CDR2 is YYNGEE. CDR3 DNA: TGTGCCAGCAGCGCTTCCGGGACAGCTCGCAATGAGCAGTTCTTC. Translated: CASSASGTARNEQFF.

This chain joins TRBV19 and TRBJ2-1; TRBD2 matches at 7 bases. The CDR3 is 16 amino acids. The V segment lost 7 bases and the J segment 5 bases; nucleotides outside the gene matches: 14. Per the germline V gene, CDR1 is LNHDA and CDR2 is SQIVND (reference sequence). As DNA, the CDR3 is TGTGCCAGTACCCTAATAGCGGGCTTGGGGAACAATGAGCAGTTCTTC. As protein: CASTLIAGLGNNEQFF.

This clone was detected only once. The gene calls are TRBV15 and TRBJ2-7; maybe TRBD2 (5 bases). V was shortened by 3 bases and J by 5 bases, with 14 bases between the two germline ends. CDR3 size: 14 residues. The germline CDR1 and CDR2 sequences are LNHNV and YYDKDF (reference sequence). The CDR3 DNA reads as TGTGCCACCAGCAGCGTGGGAGAAGAAGACGAGCAGTACTTC. It is translated as CATSSVGEEDEQYF.

The V call is TRBV5-1, the J call TRBJ2-5, with 8 bases fitting TRBD2. CDR3 length: 15 residues. Germline V gives CDR1 SGHRS, CDR2 YFSETQ. J lost 1 base, V lost 3 bases, and 5 bases had no gene match. For the CDR3, the DNA is TGCGCCAGCAGCTCAACCGGGACTAGCCAAGAGACCCAGTACTTC. Its translation is CASSSTGTSQETQYF.

CDR3 DNA sequence: TGTGCCAGCAGTCCGCGGGTGGGCTATGGCTACACCTTC. Amino acids: CASSPRVGYGYTF. The chain has TRBV27 and TRBJ1-2; D not certain. The germline V gene encodes CDR1 MNHEY and CDR2 SMNVEV (reference sequence). This CDR3 comprises 13 residues. Trimming took 5 bases from V and 4 from J, leaving 11 bases between them.